This T cell receptor beta chain was recorded in a study of blood T cell repertoires in COVID-19. Study-level information: Whether acute or convalescent, the COVID-19 samples came from the United States, Italy and Spain. PBMCs, B-cell-depleted T cells, or T cells provided the cDNA or gDNA that made up the material.

This CDR3 is built from 14 residues. V lost 5 bases to trimming and J lost 4 bases, with 13 bases between them. Germline lookup yields CDR1 MNHEY and CDR2 SMNVEV (reference sequence). Original methodology: Amplified reference gene primers provided the basis for estimating nucleated cell counts. Method: immunoSEQ multiplex PCR; TCRdb's copy keeps in-frame clones and lacks some. D and trimming were read from the DNA, whereas the V and J calls and clone size are those reported in that table. Of 9,500 to 15,000 clones detected, roughly nine tenths appear once; the ten largest clones hold approximately 14%.

Sequencing used peripheral blood. The clonotype was recovered from a man between 65 and 85 years old with active COVID-19. The chain recombines TRBV27 with TRBJ2-3; no firm D call. CDR3 in amino acids: CASSPRPSADTQYF. CDR3 in DNA: TGTGCCAGCAGTCCCCGCCCCTCGGCAGATACGCAGTATTTT.